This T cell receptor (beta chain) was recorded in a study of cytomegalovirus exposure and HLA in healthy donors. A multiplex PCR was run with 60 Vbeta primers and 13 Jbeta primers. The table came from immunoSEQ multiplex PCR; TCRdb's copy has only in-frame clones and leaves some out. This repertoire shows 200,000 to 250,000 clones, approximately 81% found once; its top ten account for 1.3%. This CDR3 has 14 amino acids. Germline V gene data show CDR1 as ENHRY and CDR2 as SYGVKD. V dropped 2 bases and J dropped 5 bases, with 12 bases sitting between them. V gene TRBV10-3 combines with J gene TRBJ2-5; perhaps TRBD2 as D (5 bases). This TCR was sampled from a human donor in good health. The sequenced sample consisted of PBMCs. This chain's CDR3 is CAISERPWEETQYF. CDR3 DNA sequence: TGTGCCATCAGTGAGAGACCTTGGGAGGAGACCCAGTACTTC.